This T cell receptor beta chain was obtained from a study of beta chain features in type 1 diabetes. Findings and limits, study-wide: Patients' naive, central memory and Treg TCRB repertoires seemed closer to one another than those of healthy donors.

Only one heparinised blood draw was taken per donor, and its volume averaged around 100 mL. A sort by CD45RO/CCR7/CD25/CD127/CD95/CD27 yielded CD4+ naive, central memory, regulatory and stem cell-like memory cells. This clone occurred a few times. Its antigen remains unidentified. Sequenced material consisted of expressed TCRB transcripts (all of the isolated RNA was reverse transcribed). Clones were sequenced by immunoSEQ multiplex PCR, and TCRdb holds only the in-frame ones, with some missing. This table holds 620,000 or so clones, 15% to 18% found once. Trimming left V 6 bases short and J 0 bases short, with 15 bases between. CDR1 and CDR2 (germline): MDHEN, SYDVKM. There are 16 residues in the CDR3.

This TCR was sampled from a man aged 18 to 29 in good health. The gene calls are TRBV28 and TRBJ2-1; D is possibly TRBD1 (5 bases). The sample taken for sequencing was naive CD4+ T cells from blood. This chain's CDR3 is CASRPTRVSSYNEQFF. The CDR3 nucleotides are TGTGCCAGCAGACCCACCAGGGTTAGCTCCTACAATGAGCAGTTCTTC.